A single sample is the source of the 17 T cell receptor beta chains below, sequenced in a study of identical twins. In TCRdb, the 5' RACE reads were re-called with MiXCR into one record per CDR3 protein. The sample includes about 470,000 distinct CDR3 sequences, approximately 25% of them seen just once. The same sample was also studied in work on T cells expressing NK-cell markers.

Sequencing was carried out using CD4+ T cells sorted from blood. All receptors derive from a woman younger than 35 in good health.

This clonotype was counted only a few times. The CDR3 sequence is CASSSYWGQQYF. The CDR3 DNA is TGTGCCAGCAGCTCCTACTGGGGACAGCAGTACTTC. The gene calls are TRBV11-2 and TRBJ2-4; 7 bases line up with TRBD1. The CDR3 spans 12 residues. Per germline, CDR1 SGHAT and CDR2 FQNNGV. J gave up 13 bases and V 4 bases, and 7 bases lay outside the gene matches. The variable domain in full, with the rest retrieved from reference TRBV11-2 and TRBJ2-4, is EAGVAQSPRYKIIEKRQSVAFWCNPISGHATLYWYQQILGQGPKLLIQFQNNGVVDDSQLPKDRFSAERLKGVDSTLKIQPAKLEDSAVYLCASSSYWGQQYFGAGTRLSVL.

The V and J genes are TRBV2 and TRBJ1-1; possible D gene TRBD1, 5 bases. V was cut by 10 bases and J by 1 base, with 13 bases left in between. The CDR3 length is 13 residues. Germline-derived CDR1 and CDR2 are SNHLY and FYNNEI. The CDR3 sequence: CAKGTEANTEAFF. CDR3 in DNA: TGTGCCAAGGGGACGGAGGCGAACACTGAAGCTTTCTTT.

The rearrangement links TRBV5-6 to TRBJ2-1, with 7 bases aligning to TRBD1. Per germline, CDR1 SGHDT and CDR2 YYEEEE. The CDR3 spans 13 residues. V shed 1 base and J 8 bases; nucleotides not matched to a gene: 3. The CDR3 region is CASSLQGVDEQFF. The CDR3 DNA is TGTGCCAGCAGCTTGCAGGGGGTGGATGAGCAGTTCTTC.

This clonotype was seen a handful of times. The rearrangement uses TRBV20-1 and TRBJ1-5; 7 nucleotides match TRBD1. J was trimmed by 3 bases and V by 2 bases; bases with no gene match: 7. The CDR3 has 15 amino acids. The germline gives CDR1 DFQATT, CDR2 SNEGSKA (reference sequence). CDR3: CSARYLDRNNQPQHF. The CDR3 bases are TGCAGTGCTAGATATCTGGACAGGAACAATCAGCCCCAGCATTTT.

The rearrangement uses TRBV12-3 or TRBV12-4 and TRBJ2-7, with 10 bases aligning to TRBD2. J was trimmed by 7 bases and V by 10 bases; bases with no gene match: 10. There are 13 residues in the CDR3. The CDR3 region has the DNA TGTGCCATCCGACTAGCGGGCGGTAGGGAGCAGTACTTC. Translation: CAIRLAGGREQYF.

This clonotype was picked up a small number of times. The chain couples TRBV12-3 or TRBV12-4 to TRBJ1-2; D unresolved. V was cut by 1 base and J by 8 bases, with 11 bases left in between. The CDR3 contains 13 residues. CDR3 in amino acids: CASSLVTWRGYTF. Written as DNA, the CDR3 is TGTGCCAGCAGTTTAGTGACCTGGCGGGGCTACACCTTC.

This sequence joins TRBV3-1 and TRBJ2-5; a possible D gene is TRBD2 (6 bases). Germline CDR1 reads LGHDT; CDR2 reads YNNKEL (reference sequence). V was clipped by 0 bases and J by 5 bases, with 16 bases between them. The CDR3 extends over 16 amino acids. CDR3 nucleotide sequence: TGTGCCAGCAGCCAAGACCCGGGACTGTTAGGGGAGACCCAGTACTTC. It translates to CASSQDPGLLGETQYF.

The genes are TRBV11-2 and TRBJ2-1; D is uncertain. V was trimmed by 5 bases and J by 6 bases, leaving 14 bases between them. The CDR3 is 14 amino acids. CDR1 is SGHAT, CDR2 FQNNGV, per germline. CDR3 residues: CASSPQLVTNEQFF. The CDR3 DNA reads as TGTGCCAGCAGCCCTCAGCTAGTAACCAATGAGCAGTTCTTC.

V usage is TRBV12-5 and J usage is TRBJ2-6; D is ambiguous. V shed 7 bases and J shed 3 bases, with 13 bases lying between them. This CDR3 has 15 amino acids. Germline values: CDR1 LGHNT, CDR2 FRNRAP. The CDR3 spells CASATGYGGANVLTF. CDR3 nucleotides: TGTGCTAGTGCCACCGGGTATGGTGGGGCCAACGTCCTGACTTTC. Drawing the rest from reference TRBV12-5 and TRBJ2-6, the complete variable domain is DARVTQTPRHKVTEMGQEVTMRCQPILGHNTVFWYRQTMMQGLELLAYFRNRAPLDDSGMPKDRFSAEMPDATLATLKIQPSEPRDSAVYFCASATGYGGANVLTFGAGSRLTVL.

The V and J genes are TRBV6-2 or TRBV6-3 and TRBJ1-1; 7 bases line up with TRBD1. With V trimmed by 6 bases and J by 2 bases, 18 bases remained unmatched. This CDR3 has 18 residues. CDR1 and CDR2 (germline): MNHEY, SVGEGT. The CDR3 coding sequence is TGTGCCAGCAGCCGACTTAAGTTCAGGACAGGAGCCAACACTGAAGCTTTCTTT. This encodes CASSRLKFRTGANTEAFF.

This CDR3 is CASSQDLTHPLGSYEQYF. The CDR3 DNA is TGCGCCAGCAGCCAAGATTTGACTCACCCTCTAGGGTCCTACGAGCAGTACTTC. V and J are TRBV4-3 and TRBJ2-7; D is ambiguous. The CDR3 is 18 residues long. Germline lookup yields CDR1 LGHNA and CDR2 YSLEER. Trimming stripped 0 bases from V and 1 base from J, with 19 bases between.

This clonotype was seen a few times. The chain employs TRBV20-1 and TRBJ2-1, with a possible D match to TRBD2 (5 bases). Germline assignment: CDR1 DFQATT and CDR2 SNEGSKA (reference sequence). The V end was cut by 1 base, the J end by 5 bases, with 12 bases between. The CDR3 spans 14 residues. The CDR3 here is CSARVQLGHNEQFF. The CDR3 DNA sequence: TGCAGTGCTAGAGTCCAACTAGGGCACAATGAGCAGTTCTTC.

This clonotype has only a few counts. The chain recombines TRBV2 with TRBJ1-1; no clear D. The germline gives CDR1 SNHLY, CDR2 FYNNEI. V lost 6 bases and J lost 7, with 15 bases in between. The CDR3 is made up of 13 amino acids. The CDR3 sequence is CASSVESSSEAFF. For the CDR3, the DNA is TGTGCCAGCAGCGTAGAATCGAGCAGTGAAGCTTTCTTT. Based on the CDR3 plus reference TRBV2 and TRBJ1-1, the full variable domain is EPEVTQTPSHQVTQMGQEVILRCVPISNHLYFYWYRQILGQKVEFLVSFYNNEISEKSEIFDDQFSVERPDGSNFTLKIRSTKLEDSAMYFCASSVESSSEAFFGQGTRLTVV.

This clonotype was observed a handful of times. CDR3 sequence reads: CASSQTFYGYTF. CDR3 in DNA: TGTGCCAGCAGCCAAACCTTCTATGGCTACACCTTC. This chain uses TRBV4-2 with TRBJ1-2; D not certain. Trimming pared 2 bases from V and 4 bases from J, leaving 5 bases between. The germline CDR1 and CDR2 sequences are LGHNA and YNFKEQ. This CDR3 is 12 amino acids long.

This clonotype came up many times. The V call is TRBV27, the J call TRBJ2-7, with D tentatively TRBD1 (5 bases). The CDR3 is 15 residues long. Germline V CDR1 and CDR2: MNHEY, SMNVEV (reference sequence). V was pared by 6 bases and J by 6 bases, with 21 bases between. The CDR3 is CASSLGQGRPREQYF. In nucleotides, the CDR3 is TGTGCCAGCAGCCTGGGGCAGGGTCGACCTCGCGAGCAGTACTTC.

This clonotype was counted a few times. The chain is built from TRBV10-3 and TRBJ2-7; TRBD1 agrees at 10 bases. The CDR3 sequence is 16 residues long. V lost 3 bases, J lost 2 bases, and 7 bases stayed unmatched. Looked up from germline, CDR1 is ENHRY and CDR2 is SYGVKD. This CDR3 is CAISDIGQGGAYEQYF. The CDR3 nucleotides read TGTGCCATCAGTGATATCGGACAGGGGGGGGCCTACGAGCAGTACTTC.

The CDR3 DNA reads as TGTGCCAGCAGCCCCCGTCCGACAGGGGATGAAAAACTGTTTTTT. This translates into CASSPRPTGDEKLFF. This chain uses TRBV7-9 with TRBJ1-4; 8 positions match TRBD1. V gave up 5 bases and J gave up 6 bases; unmatched junction bases: 8. This CDR3 has 15 amino acids. Germline lookup yields CDR1 SEHNR and CDR2 FQNEAQ (reference sequence).